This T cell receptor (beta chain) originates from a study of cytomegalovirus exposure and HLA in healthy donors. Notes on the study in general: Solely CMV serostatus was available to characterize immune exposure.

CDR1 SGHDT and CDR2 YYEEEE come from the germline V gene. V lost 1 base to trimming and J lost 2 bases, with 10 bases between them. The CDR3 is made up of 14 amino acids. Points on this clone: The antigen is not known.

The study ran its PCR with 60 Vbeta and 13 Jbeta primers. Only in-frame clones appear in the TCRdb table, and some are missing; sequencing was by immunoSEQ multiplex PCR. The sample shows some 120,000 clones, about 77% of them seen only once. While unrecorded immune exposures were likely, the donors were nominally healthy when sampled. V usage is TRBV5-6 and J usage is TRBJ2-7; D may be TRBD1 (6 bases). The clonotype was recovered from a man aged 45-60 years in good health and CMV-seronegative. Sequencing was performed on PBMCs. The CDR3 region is CASSLTGSPYEQYF. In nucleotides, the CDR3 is TGTGCCAGCAGCTTGACAGGGTCTCCCTACGAGCAGTACTTC.